This TCR beta chain was recorded in a study of CD8 T cells in ankylosing spondylitis (dated by TCRdb to about 2017). General notes on the study: T cell receptor beta repertoires were profiled in healthy donors and ankylosing spondylitis patients so that disease-linked TCR variants could be found. In total, the full study cohort was made up of roughly 110 healthy donors and about two dozen ankylosing spondylitis patients. Peripheral blood was sampled, and synovial fluid was also collected from ankylosing spondylitis patients.

This clonotype was observed at least ten times. The specificity of this receptor is unknown. Base-call qualities are not available, and no considerably larger clone is one nucleotide away. The instrument was an Illumina HiSeq 2500. Quantitative 5'-RACE with molecular barcodes was the method used to prepare the TCR beta libraries. The authors processed their data as follows. A new computational method, built on a probabilistic model of VDJ rearrangement, was used to identify disease-linked TCR variants. TCRdb applied fastp at Q25 and MiXCR to the public reads, then kept only in-frame beta chains. Rows with one shared CDR3 protein collapse into an entry with the most common genes and DNA. The V and J calls were not made by the authors but by TCRdb's processing. The sample contains more than 600,000 distinct CDR3 sequences, around 20% of them found a single time. The ten largest make up about a fifth of the sample.

The CDR3 runs 14 residues from the cysteine to the phenylalanine. Kept here is only the CDR3 DNA, which spans 42 bases and is read in frame from base 1. The germline V gene provides CDR1 MGHRA and CDR2 YSYEKL. The V and J ends are trimmed by 0 bases and 7 bases, leaving 10 bases between them. The study at large found these results: A CD8+ phenotype was shown by the disease-linked clones, which were found at relatively low frequencies in peripheral blood. The disease-linked clones were reported to be significantly enriched in matched synovial fluid samples from ankylosing spondylitis patients. A TCR beta motif made up of several highly homologous amino acid variants appeared to be characteristic of blood from ankylosing spondylitis patients. Some TCR beta motif variants had previously been reported in synovial fluid and blood of reactive arthritis patients, which suggested common disease-initiation mechanisms.

Sequenced: blood, either unsorted or a sorted T cell fraction (not recorded which). The clonotype originates from a male donor with ankylosing spondylitis. The V gene is TRBV4-1 and the J gene is TRBJ2-1; D gene: possibly TRBD2, on 6 matching bases. The DNA sequence is as follows: TGCGCCAGCAGCCAAGAACTAGCTGTGAATGAGCAGTTCTTC. Translated, it reads CASSQELAVNEQFF.